The following is a T cell receptor (beta chain) sequence with its context. At the DNA level, this CDR3 is encoded by other sequences in the same sample as well. The data were produced by immunoSEQ multiplex PCR, yet TCRdb's version contains in-frame clones alone and is incomplete. The sample lists approximately 230,000 clones, about 89% occurring once. Germline assignment: CDR1 LNHDA and CDR2 SQIVND (reference sequence). The CDR3 loop spans 14 amino acids. The ends lost 7 bases at V and 0 bases at J; junction bases unmatched: 0. The data derive from a study of blood T cell repertoires in COVID-19. Individuals drawn from some 25 US areas were about 18 to 95 years old. Recovery meant two consecutive negative NP/OP PCR tests, professional clearance, or resolved symptoms.

Sequencing used PBMCs or T cells enriched from blood (not recorded which). The clonotype was recovered from a woman aged 25 to 39 who had recovered from COVID-19. The J gene is TRBJ2-1, the V gene TRBV19, with 10 bases identical to TRBD2. DNA of the CDR3: TGTGCCAGTACTAGCGGGAGCTCCTACAATGAGCAGTTCTTC. Protein sequence: CASTSGSSYNEQFF.